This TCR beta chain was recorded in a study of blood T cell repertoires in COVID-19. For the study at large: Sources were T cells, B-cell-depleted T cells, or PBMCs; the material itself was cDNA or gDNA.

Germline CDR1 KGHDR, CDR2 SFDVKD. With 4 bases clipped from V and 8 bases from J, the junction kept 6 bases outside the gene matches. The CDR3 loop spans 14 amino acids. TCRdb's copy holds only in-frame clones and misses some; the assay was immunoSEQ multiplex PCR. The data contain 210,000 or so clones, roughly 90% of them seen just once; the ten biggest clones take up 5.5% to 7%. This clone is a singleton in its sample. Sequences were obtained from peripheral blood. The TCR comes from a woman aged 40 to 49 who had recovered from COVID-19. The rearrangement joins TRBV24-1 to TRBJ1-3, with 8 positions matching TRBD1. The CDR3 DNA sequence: TGTGCCACCAGTGACACCGGACAGGGAGACACCATATATTTT. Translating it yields CATSDTGQGDTIYF.